The 10 T cell receptor beta chains reported below all come from one sample, sequenced in a study of PD-L1 blockade in urothelial cancer (dated by TCRdb to the late 2010s). Library prep was done by the immunoSEQ multiplex PCR assay. TCRdb re-hosts the immuneACCESS table, in-frame sequences only. Its copies lack some clones; in the studies checked, an unresolved V gene accounts for under half of them, and the cause for the rest is not known. The sample table holds about 74,000 clones, of which around 84% were seen once. 4% to 6% of the sample belongs to the ten largest clones. The source was PBMCs, collected around atezolizumab (anti-PD-L1) treatment. The receptors were sampled from an older man with urothelial cancer.

The chain has TRBV25-1 and TRBJ2-1; 7 nucleotides match TRBD2. V lost 1 base, J lost 10 bases, and 4 bases stayed unmatched. The CDR3 loop spans 13 amino acids. Germline V gene lookup returns CDR1 MGHDK and CDR2 SYGVNS. CDR3 coding DNA: TGTGCCAGCAGTGAATTTACTAGCGAAGAGCAGTTCTTC. Protein sequence: CASSEFTSEEQFF.

The CDR3 region is CASSQGELAGGVAQYF. The CDR3 DNA follows: TGCGCCAGCAGCCAAGGGGAACTAGCGGGAGGAGTGGCGCAGTACTTC. The rearrangement joins TRBV4-1 to TRBJ2-7, with TRBD2 matching 12 bases. The germline gives CDR1 MGHRA, CDR2 YSYEKL. The CDR3 covers 16 residues. Unmatched junction bases numbered 10, after V lost 1 base and J lost 9 bases.

The chain couples TRBV14 to TRBJ2-3; 10 bases are a match to TRBD1. Unmatched junction bases numbered 3, after V lost 2 bases and J lost 4 bases. From germline, CDR1 is SGHDN and CDR2 FVKESK. The CDR3 has 15 amino acids. CDR3 amino acids: CASSQTTGGSDTQYF. For the CDR3, the DNA is TGTGCCAGCAGCCAAACGACAGGGGGCTCAGATACGCAGTATTTT. Complete variable domain (other parts from reference TRBV14 and TRBJ2-3): EAGVTQFPSHSVIEKGQTVTLRCDPISGHDNLYWYRRVMGKEIKFLLHFVKESKQDESGMPNNRFLAERTGGTYSTLKVQPAELEDSGVYFCASSQTTGGSDTQYFGPGTRLTVL.

CDR3 sequence (DNA): TGCGCCAGCAGCCCCGGACAGATTAACACTGAAGCTTTCTTT. Amino acid sequence: CASSPGQINTEAFF. This chain links TRBV4-1 with TRBJ1-1, with D possibly being TRBD1 (6 bases). This CDR3 is built from 14 residues. Deletions cut 4 bases from V and 2 bases from J, with 11 bases between. Per the germline V gene, CDR1 is MGHRA and CDR2 is YSYEKL.

The chain recombines TRBV9 with TRBJ1-1; D call uncertain. Germline lookup yields CDR1 SGDLS and CDR2 YYNGEE. This CDR3 region has 13 residues. V was cut by 2 bases and J by 4 bases, with 9 bases left in between. In DNA, the CDR3 is TGTGCCAGCAGCGTTGCGCCGGGCACTGAAGCTTTCTTT. It translates to CASSVAPGTEAFF.

This chain connects TRBV10-3 to TRBJ2-7; a possible D gene is TRBD2 (6 bases). V lost 4 bases and J lost 5, with 21 bases in between. Germline V CDR1 and CDR2: ENHRY, SYGVKD. The CDR3 is 16 amino acids. This chain's CDR3 is CAISAGPGTPGHEQYF. The DNA of the CDR3 is TGTGCCATCAGTGCTGGCCCCGGGACTCCTGGGCACGAGCAGTACTTC.

This chain uses TRBV5-1 with TRBJ2-1, with 13 bases aligning to TRBD2. Germline CDR1 and CDR2: SGHRS and YFSETQ. V gave up 3 bases and J gave up 1 base; unmatched junction bases: 7. This CDR3 region has 18 residues. DNA for the CDR3: TGCGCCAGCAGCTCGGGACTAGCGGGGCCTCTTTCCTACAATGAGCAGTTCTTC. Amino acid sequence: CASSSGLAGPLSYNEQFF.

The CDR3 loop is CASSLSQAGSGNTIYF. CDR3 bases: TGTGCCAGCAGCTTGTCGCAGGCTGGATCTGGAAACACCATATATTTT. The J gene is TRBJ1-3, the V gene TRBV7-8; D is uncertain. The CDR3 runs to 16 residues. Trimming removed 3 bases from V and 1 base from J, with 13 bases in between. CDR1 is SGHVS, CDR2 FQNEAQ, per germline.

This chain uses TRBV5-1 with TRBJ1-1; weak D call: TRBD1 (6 bases). Trimming pared 3 bases from V and 5 bases from J, leaving 11 bases between. This CDR3 has 13 residues. In germline, CDR1 is SGHRS, CDR2 YFSETQ. This chain's CDR3 is CASSYNRETEAFF. CDR3 in DNA: TGCGCCAGCAGCTATAACAGGGAAACTGAAGCTTTCTTT.

The chain is built from TRBV7-3 and TRBJ2-3, with D possibly being TRBD1 (5 bases). CDR1 and CDR2 (germline): SGHTA, FQGTGA. The V and J ends lost 3 bases and 5 bases respectively, with 15 bases between them. This CDR3 is 15 amino acids long. The CDR3 DNA reads TGTGCCAGCAGCTTCGATGGGGCTTCAAAAGATACGCAGTATTTT. Protein: CASSFDGASKDTQYF.